This is a list of T cell receptor beta chains from one sample in a study of technical replicates of blood from a handful of donors. This table comes from immunoSEQ multiplex PCR, and its TCRdb copy is limited to in-frame clones, with some not included. Here the sample spans 83,000 or so clones, around nine tenths being singletons. The sequenced material came from T cells isolated from PBMCs. These receptors originate from a human donor in good health. The CDR3 runs from the conserved cysteine through the conserved F or W. D genes are given only for firm matches. Rows may omit the clone size; those that give it use once, few, many or a size class.

J gene	clone size	D gene	V gene	CDR3 protein	CDR3 DNA
TRBJ2-7	-	-	TRBV6-5	CASSLGIENPYEQYF	TGTGCCAGCAGCCTAGGAATTGAAAATCCCTACGAGCAGTACTTC
TRBJ2-3	-	-	TRBV27	CASSLLGTDTQYF	TGTGCCAGCAGTTTATTAGGCACAGATACGCAGTATTTT
TRBJ2-3	-	-	TRBV7-3	CASSLMAGSTDTQYF	TGTGCCAGCAGCTTAATGGCGGGGAGCACAGATACGCAGTATTTT
TRBJ2-1	-	TRBD1	TRBV7-2	CASRGGQGAGEQFF	TGTGCCAGCAGGGGGGGACAGGGGGCCGGTGAGCAGTTCTTC
TRBJ1-5	-	-	TRBV28	CASSFGGQPQHF	TGTGCCAGCAGTTTTGGAGGGCAGCCCCAGCATTTT
TRBJ2-1	-	-	TRBV2	CASTPSDNEQFF	TGTGCCAGCACCCCTAGCGACAATGAGCAGTTCTTC
TRBJ1-1	few	-	TRBV2	CASSVEGLSTEAFF	TGTGCCAGCAGTGTAGAGGGCCTGAGCACTGAAGCTTTCTTT
TRBJ1-5	-	TRBD1	TRBV19	CASTEMPPGQGGQPQHF	TGTGCCAGTACCGAAATGCCCCCGGGACAGGGAGGTCAGCCCCAGCATTTT
TRBJ2-7	once	TRBD2	TRBV28	CASSPLVGGGYEQYF	TGTGCCAGCAGCCCTCTGGTGGGGGGGGGCTACGAGCAGTACTTC
TRBJ1-2	-	TRBD1	TRBV6-5	CASSETGYGYTF	TGTGCCAGCAGTGAGACAGGGTATGGCTACACCTTC
TRBJ2-1	-	TRBD2	TRBV7-8	CASSTRGGEQFF	TGTGCCAGCAGCACCCGGGGGGGAGAGCAGTTCTTC
TRBJ1-1	once	TRBD1	TRBV7-6	CASSPGTGGSRTEAFF	TGTGCCAGCAGTCCAGGGACAGGGGGCAGTCGGACTGAAGCTTTCTTT
TRBJ2-7	-	TRBD1	TRBV27	CASSVGTGDYEQYF	TGTGCCAGCAGTGTGGGGACAGGGGACTACGAGCAGTACTTC
TRBJ1-5	few	-	TRBV2	CASSETARLQPQHF	TGTGCCAGCAGTGAAACGGCCAGGCTACAGCCCCAGCATTTT
TRBJ1-1	-	-	TRBV6-5	CASRVRQNTNTEAFF	TGTGCCAGCAGAGTTCGACAGAATACAAACACTGAAGCTTTCTTT
TRBJ2-2	-	-	TRBV6-5	CASRLGLGELFF	TGTGCCAGCCGACTAGGCCTCGGGGAGCTGTTTTTT
TRBJ1-2	-	-	TRBV5-1	CASSLGTETNYGYTF	TGCGCCAGCAGCTTGGGAACAGAGACTAACTATGGCTACACCTTC
TRBJ1-2	once	-	TRBV11-2	CASSLRDRGTF	TGTGCCAGCAGCTTACGAGATCGTGGCACCTTC
TRBJ2-5	-	-	TRBV5-6	CASSLRGGETQYF	TGTGCCAGCAGCTTGAGGGGTGGCGAGACCCAGTACTTC
TRBJ1-1	few	-	TRBV2	CARRVGTEAFF	TGTGCCCGAAGAGTTGGTACTGAAGCTTTCTTT
TRBJ2-1	-	-	TRBV6-4	CASSAGTNSYNEQFF	TGTGCCAGCAGTGCCGGGACAAACTCCTACAATGAGCAGTTCTTC
TRBJ1-5	-	-	TRBV27	CASREGFNQPQHF	TGTGCCAGCAGGGAGGGGTTCAATCAGCCCCAGCATTTT
TRBJ2-1	-	-	TRBV2	CASRRGLNNEQFF	TGTGCCAGCAGAAGAGGACTGAACAATGAGCAGTTCTTC
TRBJ1-2	once	-	TRBV2	CASTLTPSYGYTF	TGTGCCAGCACACTTACTCCGAGCTATGGCTACACCTTC
TRBJ2-6	once	-	TRBV27	CAIGPGSGANVLTF	TGTGCCATTGGGCCGGGGTCCGGGGCCAACGTCCTGACTTTC
TRBJ1-5	few	TRBD1	TRBV10-3	CAISEQGASNQPQHF	TGTGCCATCAGTGAACAGGGGGCAAGCAATCAGCCCCAGCATTTT
TRBJ2-7	-	TRBD2	TRBV10-3	CAISPGGLTYEQYF	TGTGCCATCAGTCCGGGGGGTTTGACCTACGAGCAGTACTTC
TRBJ1-2	-	-	TRBV7-9	CASSLVGIYGYTF	TGTGCCAGCAGCTTAGTGGGCATCTATGGCTACACCTTC
TRBJ2-3	-	TRBD1	TRBV5-6	CASSLARGQTTDTQYF	TGTGCCAGCAGCTTGGCCCGGGGACAGACCACAGATACGCAGTATTTT
TRBJ2-7	once	-	TRBV28	CASKAGQSYEQYF	TGTGCCAGCAAGGCCGGACAGTCCTACGAGCAGTACTTC
TRBJ2-2	few	-	TRBV6-4	CASSDRDTGELFF	TGTGCCAGCAGTGACAGAGACACCGGGGAGCTGTTTTTT
TRBJ2-5	-	TRBD1	TRBV5-1	CASSVGQDNQETQYF	TGCGCCAGCAGCGTTGGACAGGACAACCAAGAGACCCAGTACTTC
TRBJ1-2	-	-	TRBV2	CASSVPGEQGYTF	TGTGCCAGCAGTGTCCCAGGGGAGCAAGGCTACACCTTC
TRBJ2-1	once	TRBD2	TRBV2	CASPTSEAGGLNEQFF	TGTGCCAGCCCTACATCAGAAGCGGGGGGGCTCAATGAGCAGTTCTTC
TRBJ2-7	-	-	TRBV4-1	CASSAFWDLGSYEQYF	TGCGCCAGCAGCGCCTTTTGGGACTTGGGGTCCTACGAGCAGTACTTC
TRBJ1-1	-	TRBD1	TRBV2	CASIDRDSRTGTEAFF	TGTGCCAGCATTGATCGGGACAGCCGGACTGGCACTGAAGCTTTCTTT
TRBJ2-1	-	TRBD2	TRBV5-1	CASSLGLPAGIYNEQFF	TGCGCCAGCAGCTTGGGTTTACCAGCGGGGATCTACAATGAGCAGTTCTTC
TRBJ2-2	-	-	TRBV28	CASISTSLAYTGELFF	TGTGCCAGCATTTCCACCAGTTTAGCATACACCGGGGAGCTGTTTTTT
TRBJ2-3	-	-	TRBV28	CASSYYSTDTQYF	TGTGCCAGCAGTTACTATAGCACAGATACGCAGTATTTT
TRBJ2-2	-	-	TRBV11-2	CASSGMVGRETGELFF	TGTGCCAGCAGCGGTATGGTGGGGCGAGAAACCGGGGAGCTGTTTTTT
TRBJ2-7	-	TRBD1	TRBV5-1	CASSRGTGYEQYF	TGCGCCAGCAGCCGCGGGACAGGGTACGAGCAGTACTTC
TRBJ1-2	-	TRBD1	TRBV2	CASSVGTDFQRGSYGYTF	TGTGCCAGCAGTGTGGGGACAGACTTTCAGAGAGGGTCCTATGGCTACACCTTC
TRBJ2-5	-	TRBD1	TRBV27	CASTDLDRALRETQYF	TGTGCCAGCACCGACCTGGACAGGGCCCTCCGAGAGACCCAGTACTTC
TRBJ2-2	-	TRBD1	TRBV5-6	CASSLLDTGDNTGELFF	TGTGCCAGCAGCCTCCTAGATACAGGGGATAACACCGGGGAGCTGTTTTTT
TRBJ2-5	-	-	TRBV11-2	CASSYTPLRTVLATQYF	TGTGCCAGCAGCTACACTCCCCTTCGTACAGTGCTGGCGACCCAGTACTTC
TRBJ2-1	-	TRBD2	TRBV10-1	CASSVLSGGENNEQFF	TGCGCCAGCAGTGTCCTTAGCGGGGGGGAGAACAATGAGCAGTTCTTC
TRBJ2-3	-	-	TRBV6-6	CASSRTRASTDTQYF	TGTGCCAGCAGCCGAACTCGTGCTAGCACAGATACGCAGTATTTT
TRBJ2-4	-	TRBD1	TRBV6-1	CASSEMGQGAKNIQYF	TGTGCCAGCAGTGAAATGGGACAGGGGGCCAAAAACATTCAGTACTTC
TRBJ2-1	-	TRBD1	TRBV27	CASSFQGAYEQFF	TGTGCCAGCAGTTTCCAGGGGGCATATGAGCAGTTCTTC
TRBJ1-2	-	TRBD1	TRBV5-4	CASSLAGTAINYGYTF	TGTGCCAGCAGCCTGGCAGGGACAGCGATTAACTATGGCTACACCTTC
TRBJ2-7	-	TRBD2	TRBV28	CASSLPMPSPGLAGRNTYEQYF	TGTGCCAGCAGTTTACCGATGCCAAGTCCGGGACTAGCGGGTAGAAACACCTACGAGCAGTACTTC
TRBJ2-1	-	-	TRBV7-8	CASSLIASYNEQFF	TGTGCCAGCAGCCTAATTGCCTCCTACAATGAGCAGTTCTTC
TRBJ2-4	-	-	TRBV4-2	CASSRGPDGIDVDIQYF	TGTGCCAGCAGCCGGGGCCCGGACGGAATTGATGTCGACATTCAGTACTTC
TRBJ1-5	-	TRBD1	TRBV7-7	CASNLMAGGPVGNQPQHF	TGTGCTAGTAACTTAATGGCAGGGGGCCCAGTGGGCAATCAGCCCCAGCATTTT
TRBJ1-1	-	-	TRBV7-8	CASSRSVVEAFF	TGTGCCAGCAGTCGATCGGTGGTTGAAGCTTTCTTT
TRBJ2-7	-	-	TRBV19	CASSIRSPYEQYF	TGTGCCAGTAGTATTCGGTCCCCCTACGAGCAGTACTTC